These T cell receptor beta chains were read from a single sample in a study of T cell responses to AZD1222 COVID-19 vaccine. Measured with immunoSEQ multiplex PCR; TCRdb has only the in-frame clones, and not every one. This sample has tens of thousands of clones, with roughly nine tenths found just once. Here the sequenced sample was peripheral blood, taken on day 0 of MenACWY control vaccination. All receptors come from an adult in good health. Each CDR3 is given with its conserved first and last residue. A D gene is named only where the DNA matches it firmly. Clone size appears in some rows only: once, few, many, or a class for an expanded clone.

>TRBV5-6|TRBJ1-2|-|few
TGTGCCAGCAGCTGGGGAGGATCGCCTTTGGGTGGCTACACCTTC
CASSWGGSPLGGYTF
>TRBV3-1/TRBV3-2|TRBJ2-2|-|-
TGTGCCAGCAGCCCAGGGACCGGGGAGCTGTTTTTT
CASSPGTGELFF
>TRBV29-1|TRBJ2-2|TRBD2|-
TGCAGCGTTGACGGGAGGGCGAACACCGGGGAGCTGTTTTTT
CSVDGRANTGELFF
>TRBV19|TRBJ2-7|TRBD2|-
TGTGCCAGTAGTATAAGAAGCGGGGGAACCTACGAGCAGTACTTC
CASSIRSGGTYEQYF
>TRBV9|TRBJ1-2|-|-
TGTGCCAGCAGCACAGGGTACTATGGCTACACCTTC
CASSTGYYGYTF
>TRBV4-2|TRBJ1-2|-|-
TGTGCCAGCAGCCAAGATCGGGGGACGACCTATGGCTACACCTTC
CASSQDRGTTYGYTF
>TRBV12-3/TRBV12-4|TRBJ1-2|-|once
TGTGCCAGCAGTTTATCCGGGGGTGGGGACACCTTC
CASSLSGGGDTF
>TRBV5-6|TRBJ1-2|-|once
TGTGCCAGCAGCTTGCAGGGACTAAACTATGGCTACACCTTC
CASSLQGLNYGYTF
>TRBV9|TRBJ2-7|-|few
TGTGCCAGCAGCCCAGAAACAGCCTACGAGCAGTACTTC
CASSPETAYEQYF
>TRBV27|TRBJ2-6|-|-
TGTGCCAGCAGTCCCGGGACCTTCAACTCTGGGGCCAACGTCCTGACTTTC
CASSPGTFNSGANVLTF
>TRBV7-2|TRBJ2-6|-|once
TGTGCCAGCAGCTATCTAGCTGGTGGGGCCAACGTCCTGACTTTC
CASSYLAGGANVLTF
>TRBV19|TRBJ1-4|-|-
TGTGCCAGTAGTCGTCTTGGGGCTAATGAAAAACTGTTTTTT
CASSRLGANEKLFF
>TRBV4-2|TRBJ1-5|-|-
TGTGCCAGCAGCCAAGAATGGGGGGAACAGCCCCAGCATTTT
CASSQEWGEQPQHF
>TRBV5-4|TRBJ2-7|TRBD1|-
TGTGCCAGCAGCTCGGGGACAGACCTACTAGTCTACGAGCAGTACTTC
CASSSGTDLLVYEQYF
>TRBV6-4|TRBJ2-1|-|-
TGTGCCAGCTCCCTTGACGGCTACAATGAGCAGTTCTTC
CASSLDGYNEQFF
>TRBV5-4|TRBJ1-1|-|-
TGTGCCAGCAGCTTGGACAGGTCCTCATGGGGGACTGAAGCTTTCTTT
CASSLDRSSWGTEAFF
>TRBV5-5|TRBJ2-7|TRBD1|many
TGTGCCAGCAGCTCGGGACAGGGATCTTACGAGCAGTACTTC
CASSSGQGSYEQYF
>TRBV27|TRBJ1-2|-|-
TGTGCCAGCAGGCTCTTGACAGTTAGCAACTATGGCTACACCTTC
CASRLLTVSNYGYTF
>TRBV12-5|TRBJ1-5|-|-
TGTGCTAGTGGTTTGGGAGGGTATAATCAGCCCCAGCATTTT
CASGLGGYNQPQHF
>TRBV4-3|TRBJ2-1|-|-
TGCGCCAGCAGCCAAGAATGGGGATCCTTTGGTAATGAGCAGTTCTTC
CASSQEWGSFGNEQFF
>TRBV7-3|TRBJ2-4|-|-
TGTGCCAGCAGCCAAGGGACGGGGGAGCCTGCGTTGGCCAAAAACATTCAGTACTTC
CASSQGTGEPALAKNIQYF
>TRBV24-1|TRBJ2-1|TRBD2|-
TGTGCCACCAGTGAATCTTTAGCGGGGTCGCGGAATGAGCAGTTCTTC
CATSESLAGSRNEQFF